The rows below give T cell receptor beta chains drawn from one sample of a study of T cells in Graves' hyperthyroidism and ophthalmopathy. TCRdb independently ran MiXCR on the multiplex PCR reads; one entry per CDR3 protein. The top ten hold around 10% of the sample, which has hundreds of thousands of distinct CDR3 sequences, about 38% seen once. The sample comprised blood. The receptor source for this set is a man aged 18 to 29 with Graves' hyperthyroidism. Both conserved end residues are part of each CDR3. The D gene is left open where the match is weak. Clone size appears in some rows only: once, few, many, or a class for an expanded clone.

few,TRBJ1-2,.,TRBV7-9,CASSLVHRGYTF,TGTGCCAGCAGCTTAGTACACCGAGGCTACACCTTC
.,TRBJ2-7,TRBD2,TRBV20-1,CSASSSSGGGYEQYF,TGCAGTGCTAGTAGCAGCAGCGGGGGTGGCTACGAGCAGTACTTC
.,TRBJ1-6,TRBD1,TRBV12-3/TRBV12-4,CASSSDRVGSPLHF,TGTGCCAGCAGTTCGGACAGGGTGGGATCACCCCTCCACTTT
many,TRBJ2-7,.,TRBV7-9,CASSSAPTSEQYF,TGTGCCAGCAGCTCCGCGCCGACGTCCGAGCAGTACTTC
many,TRBJ1-1,.,TRBV2,CASRGTGAFF,TGTGCCAGCAGAGGTACCGGAGCTTTCTTT
.,TRBJ1-5,.,TRBV5-5,CASSLDGGRDNQPQHF,TGTGCCAGCAGCTTGGATGGGGGGAGGGACAATCAGCCCCAGCATTTT
.,TRBJ2-7,.,TRBV7-9,CASSAPGDSFYEQYF,TGTGCCAGCAGCGCCCCGGGCGATAGCTTCTACGAGCAGTACTTC
once,TRBJ2-7,.,TRBV27,CASTLRVGAEQYF,TGTGCCAGCACACTGAGGGTAGGGGCCGAGCAGTACTTC
.,TRBJ2-7,.,TRBV20-1,CSARTTRSSSYEQYF,TGCAGTGCTAGGACCACCCGATCCAGCTCCTACGAGCAGTACTTC
many,TRBJ1-4,.,TRBV2,CASSEVGTVF,TGTGCCAGCAGTGAAGTAGGAACTGTTTTT
.,TRBJ1-3,.,TRBV9,CASSFSQGPGNTIYF,TGTGCCAGCAGCTTCTCCCAGGGGCCCGGAAACACCATATATTTT
.,TRBJ1-1,.,TRBV29-1,CSVEGGTAFF,TGCAGCGTAGAGGGGGGGACAGCTTTCTTT
few,TRBJ2-7,TRBD2,TRBV7-2,CASSLALAGLYEQYF,TGTGCCAGCAGCTTAGCCCTAGCGGGGCTCTACGAGCAGTACTTC
.,TRBJ1-1,.,TRBV2,CASSRPRGSFF,TGTGCCAGCAGTCGGCCCCGAGGATCTTTCTTT
few,TRBJ2-5,.,TRBV7-9,CASSHVGRPPETQYF,TGTGCCAGCAGCCACGTGGGGAGGCCCCCGGAGACCCAGTACTTC
many,TRBJ2-7,TRBD2,TRBV7-2,CASSRSGIGYEQYF,TGTGCCAGCAGCCGAAGCGGGATCGGCTACGAGCAGTACTTC
many,TRBJ2-7,.,TRBV11-2,CASSQPGREQYF,TGTGCCAGCAGCCAGCCCGGAAGGGAGCAGTACTTC
.,TRBJ2-5,.,TRBV7-2,CASSFATTTKETQYF,TGTGCCAGCAGCTTCGCGACCACAACTAAAGAGACCCAGTACTTC
many,TRBJ2-2,TRBD2,TRBV29-1,CSVSGGITGELFF,TGCAGCGTCAGCGGGGGGATAACCGGGGAGCTGTTTTTT
many,TRBJ1-2,.,TRBV15,CATSRGSGENYGYTF,TGTGCCACCAGCAGAGGCTCGGGAGAAAACTATGGCTACACCTTC